This TCR beta chain was captured in a study of cytomegalovirus exposure and HLA in healthy donors. Study-wide points: It was shown in a later analysis that HLA-associated TCR beta chains were more clonally expanded than other, equally common chains.

A word on this clone: The antigen is undetermined.

The PCR employed 60 Vbeta primers together with 13 Jbeta primers. Data came from immunoSEQ multiplex PCR; TCRdb stores just in-frame clones and leaves some out. The sample has around 160,000 clones; under 70% are singletons. Germline V gene sequence: CDR1 LGHNA, CDR2 YSLEER. The trim removed 1 base at V and 13 bases at J, leaving 14 bases unmatched. The CDR3 consists of 16 residues. This TCR was recovered from a woman in her thirties or forties in good health and CMV-seropositive. The specimen was PBMCs. The V and J genes are TRBV4-3 and TRBJ2-5; 11 nucleotides match TRBD2. The CDR3 DNA follows: TGCGCCAGCAGCCAAGGAACGACTAGCGGGGCCTGCAGGGTGTACTTC. As protein: CASSQGTTSGACRVYF.